This T cell receptor (beta chain) was identified in a study of shared clonotypes between healthy human individuals. Comments on this clone: The identical CDR3 is also encoded by other nucleotide sequences in the sample.

The V gene's germline CDR1 is SGDLS and CDR2 YYNGEE. The CDR3 spans 14 residues. The V and J ends lost 0 bases and 1 base respectively, with 4 bases between them. Deep was the level at which the assay was run. The authors loaded around 220 ng DNA, 25,000 to 30,000 T cell genomes, into sorted-subset replicate PCRs. Libraries were prepared by immunoSEQ multiplex PCR; TCRdb keeps only in-frame clonotypes and omits some of them. The sample includes about 1 million clones, about 76% of them seen just once. The receptor's source is a man aged 18-30 years in good health. Sequenced input: memory CD4+ T cells sorted from blood. Documented subset: CD45RA-negative fraction. This chain uses TRBV9 with TRBJ2-2; no clear D. This chain's CDR3 is CASSVAGNTGELFF. In nucleotides, the CDR3 is TGTGCCAGCAGCGTAGCCGGGAACACCGGGGAGCTGTTTTTT. Full variable domain (missing parts from reference TRBV9 and TRBJ2-2): DSGVTQTPKHLITATGQRVTLRCSPRSGDLSVYWYQQSLDQGLQFLIQYYNGEERAKGNILERFSAQQFPDLHSELNLSSLELGDSALYFCASSVAGNTGELFFGEGSRLTVL.